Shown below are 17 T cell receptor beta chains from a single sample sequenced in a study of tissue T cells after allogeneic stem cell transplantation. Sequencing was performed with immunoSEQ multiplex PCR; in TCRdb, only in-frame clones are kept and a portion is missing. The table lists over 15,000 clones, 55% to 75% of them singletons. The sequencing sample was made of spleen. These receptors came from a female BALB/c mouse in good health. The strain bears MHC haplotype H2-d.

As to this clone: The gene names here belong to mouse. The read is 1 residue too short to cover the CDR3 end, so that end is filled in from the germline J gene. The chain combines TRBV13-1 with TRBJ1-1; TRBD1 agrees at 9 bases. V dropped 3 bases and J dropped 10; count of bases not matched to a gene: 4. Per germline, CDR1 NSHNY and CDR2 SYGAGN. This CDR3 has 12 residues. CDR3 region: CASSADRGGVFF. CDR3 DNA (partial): TGTGCCAGCAGTGCCGACAGGGGGGGAGTCTTC.

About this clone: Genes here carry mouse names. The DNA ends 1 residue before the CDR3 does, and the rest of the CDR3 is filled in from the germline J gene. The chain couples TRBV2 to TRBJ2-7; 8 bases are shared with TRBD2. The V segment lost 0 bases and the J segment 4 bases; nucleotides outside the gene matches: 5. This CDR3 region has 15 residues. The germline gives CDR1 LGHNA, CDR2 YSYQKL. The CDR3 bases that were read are TGTGCCAGCAGCCAAGATCTTGGGGGGGGGTATGAACAGTAC. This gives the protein CASSQDLGGGYEQY. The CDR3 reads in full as CASSQDLGGGYEQYF.

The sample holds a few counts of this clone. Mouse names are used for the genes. CDR3 bases read: TGTGCCAGCAGTGGGACAGGGGGGAGCTCCTATGAACAGTAC. It translates to CASSGTGGSSYEQY. The CDR3 as a whole reads CASSGTGGSSYEQYF. The chain recombines TRBV13-3 with TRBJ2-7, with 10 bases aligning to TRBD1. The observed sequence ends 1 residue before the CDR3 terminus, with the missing tail filled in from the germline J gene. V lost 3 bases and J lost 0; bases outside the gene matches: 3. The CDR3 is made up of 15 amino acids. Germline CDR1 reads NNHDY; CDR2 reads SYVADS.

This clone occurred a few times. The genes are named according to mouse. The CDR3 spells CASSETGQGHERLFF. The sequenced CDR3 bases are TGTGCCAGCAGTGAAACGGGACAGGGCCACGAAAGATTATTT. The V gene is TRBV13-3, the J gene TRBJ1-4, with 9 positions matching TRBD1. Coverage ceases 1 residue before the CDR3 finishes, and the germline J gene fills in the end. The CDR3 is 15 residues long. Germline V lookup: CDR1 NNHDY, CDR2 SYVADS. V lost 2 bases and J lost 6; bases outside the gene matches: 5.

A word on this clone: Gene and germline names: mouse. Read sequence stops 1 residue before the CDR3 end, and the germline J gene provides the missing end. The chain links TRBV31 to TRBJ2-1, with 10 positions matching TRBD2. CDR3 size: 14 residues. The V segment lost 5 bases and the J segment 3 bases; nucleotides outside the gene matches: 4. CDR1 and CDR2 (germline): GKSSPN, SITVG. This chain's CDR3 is CAWSNWGGYAEQFF. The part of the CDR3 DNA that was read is TGTGCCTGGTCCAACTGGGGGGGCTATGCTGAGCAGTTC. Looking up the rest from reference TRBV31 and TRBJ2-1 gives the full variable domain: AQTIHQWPVAEIKAVGSPLSLGCTIKGKSSPNLYWYWQATGGTLQQLFYSITVGQVESVVQLNLSASRPKDDQFILSTEKLLLSHSGFYLCAWSNWGGYAEQFFGPGTRLTVL.

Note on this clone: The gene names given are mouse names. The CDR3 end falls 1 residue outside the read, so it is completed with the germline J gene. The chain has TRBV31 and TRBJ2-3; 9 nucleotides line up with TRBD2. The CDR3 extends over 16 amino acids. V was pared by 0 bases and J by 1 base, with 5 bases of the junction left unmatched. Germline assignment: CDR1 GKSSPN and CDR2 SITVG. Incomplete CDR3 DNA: TGTGCCTGGAGTCTATTGGGGGGGCCGGGTGCAGAAACGCTGTAT. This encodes CAWSLLGGPGAETLY. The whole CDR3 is CAWSLLGGPGAETLYF.

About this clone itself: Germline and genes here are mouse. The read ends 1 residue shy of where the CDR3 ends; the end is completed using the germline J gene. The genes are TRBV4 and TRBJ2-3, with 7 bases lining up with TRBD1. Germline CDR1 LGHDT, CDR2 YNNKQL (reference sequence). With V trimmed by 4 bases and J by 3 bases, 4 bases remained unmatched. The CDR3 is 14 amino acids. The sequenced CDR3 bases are TGTGCCAGCAGCTTGACAGGGATCGCAGAAACGCTGTAT. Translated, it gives CASSLTGIAETLY. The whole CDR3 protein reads CASSLTGIAETLYF.

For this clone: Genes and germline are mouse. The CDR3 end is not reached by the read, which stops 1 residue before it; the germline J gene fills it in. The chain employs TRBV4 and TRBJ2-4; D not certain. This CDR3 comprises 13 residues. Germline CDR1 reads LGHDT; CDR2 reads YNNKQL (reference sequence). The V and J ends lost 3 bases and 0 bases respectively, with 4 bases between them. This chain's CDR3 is CASSYGSQNTLYF. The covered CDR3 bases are TGTGCCAGCAGCTATGGAAGTCAAAACACCTTGTAC.

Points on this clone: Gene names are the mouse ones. The CDR3 sequence: CASSLRGRGDTQYF. CDR3 DNA (partial): TGTGCTAGCAGTTTAAGGGGGCGCGGGGACACCCAGTAC. V usage is TRBV29 and J usage is TRBJ2-5; the D gene is possibly TRBD1 (7 bases). The read comes to an end 1 residue before the CDR3 does, leaving the germline J gene to fill in the end. The CDR3 runs to 14 residues. Trimming shortened V by 2 bases and J by 6 bases, and 12 bases separated the two germline ends. Germline values: CDR1 MSHET, CDR2 SYDVDS.

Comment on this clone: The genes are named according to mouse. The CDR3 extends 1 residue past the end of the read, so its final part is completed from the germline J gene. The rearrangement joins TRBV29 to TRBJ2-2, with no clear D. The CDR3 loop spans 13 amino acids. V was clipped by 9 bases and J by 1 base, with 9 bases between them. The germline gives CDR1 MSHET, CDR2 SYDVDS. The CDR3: CARSRGNTGQLYF. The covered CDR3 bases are TGTGCTAGATCGCGGGGAAACACCGGGCAGCTCTAC.

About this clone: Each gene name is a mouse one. CDR3 DNA (partial): TGTGCCTGGAGTCCGGGACAGGGAAGAGACGAAAGATTATTT. Encoded protein: CAWSPGQGRDERLF. The whole CDR3 region reads CAWSPGQGRDERLFF. The V gene is TRBV31, the J gene TRBJ1-4; 9 nucleotides line up with TRBD1. The CDR3 goes on 1 residue after the read ends, and that part is filled in from the germline J gene. Looked up from germline, CDR1 is GKSSPN and CDR2 is SITVG. Trimming at V came to 1 base and at J to 6 bases, leaving 6 bases not matched to a gene. The CDR3 has 15 residues.

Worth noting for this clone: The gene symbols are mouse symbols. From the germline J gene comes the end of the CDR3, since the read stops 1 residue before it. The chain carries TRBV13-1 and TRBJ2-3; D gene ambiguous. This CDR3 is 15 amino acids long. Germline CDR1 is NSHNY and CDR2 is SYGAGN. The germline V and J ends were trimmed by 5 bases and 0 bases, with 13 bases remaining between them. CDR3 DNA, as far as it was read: TGTGCCAGCAGGCCCTCCGGGATTAGTGCAGAAACGCTGTAT. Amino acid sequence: CASRPSGISAETLY. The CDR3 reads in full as CASRPSGISAETLYF.

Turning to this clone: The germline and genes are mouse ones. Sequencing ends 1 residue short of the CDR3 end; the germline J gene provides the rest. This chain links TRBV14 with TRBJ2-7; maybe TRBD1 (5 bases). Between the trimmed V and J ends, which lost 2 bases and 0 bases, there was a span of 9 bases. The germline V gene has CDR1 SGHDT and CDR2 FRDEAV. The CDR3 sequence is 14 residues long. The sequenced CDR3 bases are TGTGCCAGCAGTTTAGGGAGGGGCTCCTATGAACAGTAC. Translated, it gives CASSLGRGSYEQY. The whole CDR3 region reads CASSLGRGSYEQYF.

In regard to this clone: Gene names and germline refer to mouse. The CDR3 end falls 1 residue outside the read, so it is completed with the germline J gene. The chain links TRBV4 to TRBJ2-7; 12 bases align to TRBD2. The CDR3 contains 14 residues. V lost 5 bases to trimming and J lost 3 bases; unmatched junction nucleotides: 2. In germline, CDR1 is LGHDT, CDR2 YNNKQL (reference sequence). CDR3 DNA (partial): TGTGCCAGCAGCAAGGGACTGGGGGGCTATGAACAGTAC. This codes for CASSKGLGGYEQY. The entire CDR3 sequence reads CASSKGLGGYEQYF.

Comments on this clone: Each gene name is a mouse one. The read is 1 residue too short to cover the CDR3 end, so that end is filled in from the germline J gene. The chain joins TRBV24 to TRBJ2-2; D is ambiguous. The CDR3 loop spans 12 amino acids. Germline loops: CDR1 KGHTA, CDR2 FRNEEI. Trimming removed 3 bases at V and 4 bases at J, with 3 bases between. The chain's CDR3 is CASSLSTGQLYF. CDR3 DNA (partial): TGTGCCAGCAGTCTAAGCACCGGGCAGCTCTAC.

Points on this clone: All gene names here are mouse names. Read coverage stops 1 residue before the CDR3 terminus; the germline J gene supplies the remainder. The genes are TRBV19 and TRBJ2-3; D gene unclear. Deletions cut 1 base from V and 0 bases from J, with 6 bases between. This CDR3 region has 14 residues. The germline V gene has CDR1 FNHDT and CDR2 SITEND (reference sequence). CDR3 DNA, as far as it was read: TGTGCCAGCAGTATACCAACTAGTGCAGAAACGCTGTAT. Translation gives CASSIPTSAETLY. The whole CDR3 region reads CASSIPTSAETLYF.

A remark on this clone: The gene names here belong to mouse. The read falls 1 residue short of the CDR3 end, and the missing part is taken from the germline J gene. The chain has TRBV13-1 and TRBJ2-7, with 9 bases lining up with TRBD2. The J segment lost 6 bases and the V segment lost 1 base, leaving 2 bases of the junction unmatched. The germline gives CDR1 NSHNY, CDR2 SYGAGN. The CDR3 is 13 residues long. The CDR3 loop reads CASSDMGGLEQYF. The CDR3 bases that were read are TGTGCCAGCAGTGATATGGGGGGGCTTGAACAGTAC.